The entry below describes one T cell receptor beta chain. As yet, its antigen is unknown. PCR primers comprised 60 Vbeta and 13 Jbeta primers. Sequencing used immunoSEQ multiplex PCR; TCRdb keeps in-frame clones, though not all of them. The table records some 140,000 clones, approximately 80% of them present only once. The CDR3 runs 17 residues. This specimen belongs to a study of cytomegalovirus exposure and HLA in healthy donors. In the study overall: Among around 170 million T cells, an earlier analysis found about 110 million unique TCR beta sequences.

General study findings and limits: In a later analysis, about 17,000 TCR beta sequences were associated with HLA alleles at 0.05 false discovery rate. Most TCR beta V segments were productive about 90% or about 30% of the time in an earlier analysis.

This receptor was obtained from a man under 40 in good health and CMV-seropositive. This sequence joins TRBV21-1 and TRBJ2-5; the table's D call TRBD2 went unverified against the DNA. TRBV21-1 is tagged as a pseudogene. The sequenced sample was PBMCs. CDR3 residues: CASSKAGTRAHQETQYF. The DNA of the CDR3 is TGTGCCAGCAGCAAAGCGGGAACTAGGGCACATCAAGAGACCCAGTACTTC.